Each of the 3 T cell receptor beta chains below was sequenced from the same sample in a study of shared clonotypes between healthy human individuals. Data came from immunoSEQ multiplex PCR; TCRdb stores just in-frame clones and leaves some out. The table includes a few million clones, around 94% detected once. Material for sequencing was naive CD4+ T cells sorted from blood. The sample's subset: CD45RA+ positively selected. These receptors were taken from a young man in good health.

This chain connects TRBV29-1 to TRBJ2-7; 7 bases are a match to TRBD2. V was clipped by 6 bases and J by 0 bases; unmatched bases: 8. CDR1 and CDR2 (germline): SQVTM, ANQGSEA. The CDR3 totals 14 residues. DNA for the CDR3: TGCAGCGTGGGGGGGGTCGGGTTCTCCTACGAGCAGTACTTC. Amino acids: CSVGGVGFSYEQYF.

This sequence joins TRBV30 and TRBJ2-2; TRBD2 aligns across 7 bases. Germline CDR1 GTSNPN, CDR2 SVGIG (reference sequence). The CDR3 runs to 16 residues. The trim removed 5 bases at V and 7 bases at J, leaving 16 bases unmatched. CDR3 sequence: CAWGKVRTSAGGELFF. The CDR3 DNA follows: TGTGCCTGGGGTAAGGTGCGGACTAGTGCTGGCGGGGAGCTGTTTTTT.

V is TRBV5-6 and J is TRBJ2-3, with D perhaps matching TRBD1 (6 bases). Looked up from germline, CDR1 is SGHDT and CDR2 is YYEEEE. CDR3 length: 16 amino acids. Trimming removed 1 base from V and 3 bases from J, with 15 bases in between. CDR3 residues: CASSLSGVLRTDTQYF. CDR3 nucleotides: TGTGCCAGCAGCTTGTCAGGGGTCCTTCGAACAGATACGCAGTATTTT. Combining the CDR3 with reference TRBV5-6 and TRBJ2-3 gives the whole variable domain DAGVTQSPTHLIKTRGQQVTLRCSPKSGHDTVSWYQQALGQGPQFIFQYYEEEERQRGNFPDRFSGHQFPNYSSELNVNALLLGDSALYLCASSLSGVLRTDTQYFGPGTRLTVL.